The T cell receptor (beta chain) described here comes from a study of cytomegalovirus exposure and HLA in healthy donors. Study as a whole: As an earlier analysis found, roughly 180 million T cells yielded about 120 million unique TCR beta sequences.

In its sample, this clone was seen a few times. Its antigen is as yet unknown. PCR amplification relied on 60 Vbeta primers (plus 13 Jbeta primers). TCRdb's copy holds only in-frame clones and misses some; the assay was immunoSEQ multiplex PCR. In the table there are roughly 110,000 clones, about 70% of which are singletons. General study findings and limits: Excluded were some V segments that proved indistinguishable, including TRBV6-2 and TRBV6-3.

The junction had 9 bases not matched to a gene; V was cut back by 6 bases and J by 4 bases. Germline V CDR1 and CDR2: SQVTM, ANQGSEA. This CDR3 contains 14 residues. The chain joins TRBV29-1 to TRBJ2-5; 9 bases line up with TRBD1. Sample: PBMCs. The source is a man aged 30 to 45 in good health and CMV-seropositive. The CDR3 loop is CSVDLGTGIETQYF. CDR3 nucleotides: TGCAGCGTAGACCTAGGGACAGGGATAGAGACCCAGTACTTC.